The 21 T cell receptor beta chains in this list originate from one sample, sequenced in a study of T cell responses to AZD1222 COVID-19 vaccine. Measured with immunoSEQ multiplex PCR; TCRdb has only the in-frame clones, and not every one. The sample lists 75,000 to 90,000 clones, around 88% occurring once. Sequences were derived from peripheral blood, sampled on day 0 of AZD1222 vaccination. These receptors all come from an adult in good health.

The chain couples TRBV19 to TRBJ1-2, with D perhaps TRBD1 (6 bases). CDR1 and CDR2 from the germline V gene are LNHDA and SQIVND (reference sequence). This CDR3 comprises 13 residues. V lost 5 bases and J 4 bases, leaving 11 bases between the germline ends. In DNA, the CDR3 is TGTGCCAGTAGTCCAGGGGACGTCTATGGCTACACCTTC. Amino acids: CASSPGDVYGYTF.

This CDR3 is CASSEGPGAGMNTEAFF. CDR3 nucleotide sequence: TGTGCCAGCAGTGAAGGACCCGGGGCAGGGATGAACACTGAAGCTTTCTTT. This chain connects TRBV6-1 to TRBJ1-1, with D possibly being TRBD1 (5 bases). The CDR3 spans 17 residues. The germline V gene encodes CDR1 MNHNS and CDR2 SASEGT. V shed 1 base and J shed 0 bases, with 15 bases lying between them.

This clone was observed a single time. This chain joins TRBV7-9 and TRBJ2-1, with TRBD1 matching 7 bases. Germline loops: CDR1 SEHNR, CDR2 FQNEAQ (reference sequence). The CDR3 runs 14 residues. The junction had 8 bases not matched to a gene; V was cut back by 4 bases and J by 8 bases. CDR3: CASSSGTVGDEQFF. CDR3 DNA: TGTGCCAGCAGCTCCGGGACAGTGGGCGATGAGCAGTTCTTC.

The chain carries TRBV27 and TRBJ2-3, with D uncertain. With 0 bases removed from V and 2 bases from J, the gap between germline ends came to 6 bases. The CDR3 spans 14 residues. Germline CDR1 is MNHEY and CDR2 is SMNVEV (reference sequence). The CDR3 here is CASSLSSFTDTQYF. The CDR3, as DNA: TGTGCCAGCAGTTTATCTTCATTCACAGATACGCAGTATTTT.

This clone occurred a few times. The gene calls are TRBV5-6 and TRBJ2-2, with D maybe TRBD2 (5 bases). V was pared by 2 bases and J by 4 bases, with 9 bases between. The CDR3 extends over 14 amino acids. Germline-derived CDR1 and CDR2 are SGHDT and YYEEEE. The DNA for the CDR3 is TGTGCCAGCAGCTTCGGCGGGCGCACCGGGGAGCTGTTTTTT. Amino acid sequence: CASSFGGRTGELFF.

This sequence joins TRBV9 and TRBJ1-1; D gene uncertain. Deletions cut 0 bases from V and 1 base from J, with 7 bases between. Germline CDR1 SGDLS, CDR2 YYNGEE. The CDR3 length is 14 residues. As DNA, the CDR3 is TGTGCCAGCAGCGTAGATCAAGGGAACACTGAAGCTTTCTTT. Amino acids: CASSVDQGNTEAFF.

This chain joins TRBV4-3 and TRBJ1-2; a weak D match, TRBD1 (6 bases). The CDR3 sequence is 14 residues long. Deletions cut 4 bases from V and 7 bases from J, with 16 bases between. The germline CDR1 and CDR2 sequences are LGHNA and YSLEER. This CDR3 reads CASSPYLGGPGYTF. The CDR3 DNA reads as TGCGCCAGCAGCCCCTACCTAGGGGGTCCTGGCTACACCTTC.

The rearrangement joins TRBV6-5 to TRBJ1-3; D may be TRBD1 (5 bases). Trimming pared 7 bases from V and 4 bases from J, leaving 14 bases between. This CDR3 region has 14 residues. The germline CDR1 and CDR2 sequences are MNHEY and SVGAGI. The CDR3 sequence is CASTGGGLGNTIYF. The CDR3 DNA reads TGTGCCAGCACTGGCGGGGGTTTAGGAAACACCATATATTTT.

The V call is TRBV5-6, the J call TRBJ2-6; 9 bases are a match to TRBD1. The J segment lost 0 bases and the V segment lost 2 bases, leaving 6 bases of the junction unmatched. The CDR3 is 18 residues long. Germline-derived CDR1 and CDR2 are SGHDT and YYEEEE. Written as DNA, the CDR3 is TGTGCCAGCAGCTTTAGGACAGGGGTCTCCTCTGGGGCCAACGTCCTGACTTTC. It specifies CASSFRTGVSSGANVLTF.

V is TRBV29-1 and J is TRBJ2-7; 8 nucleotides align to TRBD1. The V segment lost 1 base and the J segment 1 base; nucleotides outside the gene matches: 21. The CDR3 covers 20 residues. Germline values: CDR1 SQVTM, CDR2 ANQGSEA. The CDR3 coding sequence is TGCAGCGTTGAAGTGGAAGATCTTAGCGGACAGGGACGTGATTCCTACGAGCAGTACTTC. Amino acids: CSVEVEDLSGQGRDSYEQYF.

CDR3 residues: CASSFWANEKLFF. The CDR3 region has the DNA TGTGCCAGCAGTTTTTGGGCTAATGAAAAACTGTTTTTT. The chain recombines TRBV27 with TRBJ1-4; D not resolved. V was trimmed by 3 bases and J by 3 bases, leaving 5 bases between them. The germline V gene encodes CDR1 MNHEY and CDR2 SMNVEV (reference sequence). The CDR3 sequence is 13 residues long.

The gene calls are TRBV5-1 and TRBJ2-1; D not certain. Germline V gene sequence: CDR1 SGHRS, CDR2 YFSETQ. The CDR3 extends over 15 amino acids. V lost 0 bases and J lost 1, with 8 bases in between. The CDR3 DNA reads TGCGCCAGCAGCTTGGACGGGTTTTCCTACAATGAGCAGTTCTTC. Protein product: CASSLDGFSYNEQFF.

The chain joins TRBV10-3 to TRBJ2-3, with a tentative D call TRBD2 (6 bases). Per the germline V gene, CDR1 is ENHRY and CDR2 is SYGVKD. The CDR3 runs 14 residues. V was shortened by 6 bases and J by 3 bases, with 13 bases between the two germline ends. The CDR3 loop reads CAIRSKLATDTQYF. The DNA for the CDR3 is TGTGCCATCAGGTCAAAACTAGCTACAGATACGCAGTATTTT.

V is TRBV2 and J is TRBJ1-5; 11 bases align to TRBD1. CDR1 and CDR2 from the germline V gene are SNHLY and FYNNEI. V lost 7 bases to trimming and J lost 4 bases; unmatched junction nucleotides: 9. The CDR3 extends over 16 amino acids. CDR3 sequence: CASKRTGGAENQPQHF. As DNA, the CDR3 is TGTGCCAGCAAGAGGACAGGGGGCGCAGAAAATCAGCCCCAGCATTTT.

This chain links TRBV18 with TRBJ2-2; 7 nucleotides align to TRBD1. Germline V lookup: CDR1 KGHSH, CDR2 LQKENI. V shed 5 bases, J shed 2 bases, and the junction held 2 bases outside the gene matches. The CDR3 contains 14 residues. The CDR3 spells CASSWDSNTGELFF. The CDR3 DNA reads as TGTGCCAGCTCATGGGACAGTAACACCGGGGAGCTGTTTTTT.

V and J are TRBV27 and TRBJ2-2; 7 bases align to TRBD1. The V gene's germline CDR1 is MNHEY and CDR2 SMNVEV (reference sequence). The CDR3 runs to 15 residues. Germline trimming cut 6 bases from V and 1 base from J; bases unmatched to any gene: 5. The CDR3 reads CASRNNRGNTGELFF. The DNA of the CDR3 is TGTGCCAGCAGAAATAACAGGGGGAACACCGGGGAGCTGTTTTTT.

The chain uses TRBV9 and TRBJ2-3, with 10 nucleotides matching TRBD2. J was trimmed by 1 base and V by 0 bases; bases with no gene match: 5. The germline V gene encodes CDR1 SGDLS and CDR2 YYNGEE. CDR3 size: 17 residues. This chain's CDR3 is CASSVVSGGAGTDTQYF. DNA for the CDR3: TGTGCCAGCAGCGTAGTAAGCGGGGGGGCCGGCACAGATACGCAGTATTTT.

This rearrangement joins TRBV19 to TRBJ1-1, with D possibly matching TRBD1 (6 bases). The V end was cut by 6 bases, the J end by 6 bases, with 8 bases between. There are 11 residues in the CDR3. CDR1 and CDR2 from the germline V gene are LNHDA and SQIVND (reference sequence). CDR3 sequence: CASSRTAEAFF. CDR3 coding DNA: TGTGCCAGTAGCCGGACAGCTGAAGCTTTCTTT.

The chain has TRBV2 and TRBJ2-7; no reliable D call. The V gene's germline CDR1 is SNHLY and CDR2 FYNNEI. The V and J ends lost 1 base and 0 bases respectively, with 7 bases between them. The CDR3 has 14 amino acids. CDR3 in amino acids: CASSEVRTSYEQYF. The CDR3 nucleotides are TGTGCCAGCAGTGAAGTAAGGACCTCCTACGAGCAGTACTTC.

The CDR3: CASSQPGVQPQHF. For the CDR3, the DNA is TGTGCCAGTAGTCAACCAGGGGTTCAGCCCCAGCATTTT. The V and J genes are TRBV19 and TRBJ1-5; D is possibly TRBD1 (6 bases). The CDR3 covers 13 residues. Trimming removed 5 bases from V and 6 bases from J, with 11 bases in between. The V gene's germline CDR1 is LNHDA and CDR2 SQIVND (reference sequence).

Only one count was recorded for this clone. The chain employs TRBV7-9 and TRBJ1-5, with TRBD1 matching over 10 bases. This CDR3 contains 16 residues. Per germline, CDR1 SEHNR and CDR2 FQNEAQ (reference sequence). The ends lost 1 base at V and 5 bases at J; junction bases unmatched: 5. The CDR3 reads CASSLEVTGGHQPQHF. CDR3 bases: TGTGCCAGCAGCTTAGAAGTGACAGGGGGCCATCAGCCCCAGCATTTT.